The sequence of this T cell receptor (beta chain) was determined in a study of neurological immune-mediated disorders. 5'RACE generated cDNA with 10-nucleotide random UMIs. Via MiXCR, TCRdb re-called the 5' RACE reads, giving one row per CDR3 protein. Seen here are 77,000 or so distinct CDR3 sequences, 9.4% observed once, and the top ten hold 1.7%. The trim removed 5 bases at V and 7 bases at J, leaving 7 bases unmatched. The CDR3 sequence is 15 residues long. CDR1 is SGHRS and CDR2 is YFSETQ in the germline V gene. Study-level points and caveats: CDR3 amino acid sequences of expanded clones were not shared across subjects, a result suggesting private repertoires in all groups.

Healthy control participants comprised blood bank volunteers in Maryland, USA. At least ten counts were recorded for this clonotype. Its antigen is unknown. The receptor's source is a man in his fifties in good health. Sequenced material: PBMCs. The chain combines TRBV5-1 with TRBJ2-1; TRBD2 matches at 12 bases. CDR3 sequence (DNA): TGCGCCAGCAGTCCACGACTAGCGGGAGAGAATGAGCAGTTCTTC. It specifies CASSPRLAGENEQFF.